The 9 T cell receptor beta chains presented below share a single source sample, sequenced in a study of blood T cell repertoires in COVID-19. The protocol was immunoSEQ multiplex PCR, while the TCRdb copy is restricted to in-frame clones and leaves out a portion. Of about 110,000 clones in the sample, approximately 88% are singletons; the top ten hold approximately 2.5%. Sequencing was done on a sample of peripheral blood. Every receptor here comes from a human donor in a cohort sampled during active COVID-19.

CDR3 DNA sequence: TGTGCCAGCAGTTTACGAGAGGACGGGGGCACTGAAGCTTTCTTT. It translates to CASSLREDGGTEAFF. The rearrangement links TRBV28 to TRBJ1-1; TRBD1 might be the D (5 bases). The CDR3 has 15 residues. Trimming pared 2 bases from V and 4 bases from J, leaving 14 bases between. Germline V gene lookup returns CDR1 MDHEN and CDR2 SYDVKM.

The chain joins TRBV4-1 to TRBJ2-3, with D uncertain. The CDR3 runs 13 residues. The germline V gene has CDR1 MGHRA and CDR2 YSYEKL. V gave up 0 bases and J gave up 3 bases, with 4 bases separating them. CDR3 nucleotide sequence: TGCGCCAGCAGCCAAGAGGAGACAGATACGCAGTATTTT. Protein product: CASSQEETDTQYF.

V gene TRBV5-1 combines with J gene TRBJ2-4, with D perhaps TRBD1 (6 bases). With 4 bases removed from V and 8 bases from J, the gap between germline ends came to 19 bases. Per the germline V gene, CDR1 is SGHRS and CDR2 is YFSETQ. The CDR3 has 15 amino acids. CDR3 bases: TGCGCCAGCAGCGACCCCCTAAGCAGGGGACACATTCAGTACTTC. Translated, it gives CASSDPLSRGHIQYF.

The chain combines TRBV9 with TRBJ2-3; D might be TRBD2 (5 bases). This CDR3 has 14 amino acids. Trimming shortened V by 6 bases and J by 4 bases, and 15 bases separated the two germline ends. CDR1 is SGDLS and CDR2 is YYNGEE in the germline V gene. The CDR3 sequence: CASTPSRGADTQYF. CDR3 coding DNA: TGTGCCAGCACCCCTAGCCGTGGGGCAGATACGCAGTATTTT.

Only one count was recorded for this clone. V gene TRBV7-3 combines with J gene TRBJ2-2; maybe TRBD1 (5 bases). V was trimmed by 4 bases and J by 6 bases, leaving 15 bases between them. This CDR3 comprises 15 residues. Germline lookup yields CDR1 SGHTA and CDR2 FQGTGA. The CDR3 spells CASSSNQGIAGELFF. DNA of the CDR3: TGTGCCAGCAGCTCCAATCAGGGAATAGCCGGGGAGCTGTTTTTT.

The chain uses TRBV20-1 and TRBJ2-5; TRBD1 might be the D (5 bases). The CDR3 length is 13 residues. Per germline, CDR1 DFQATT and CDR2 SNEGSKA (reference sequence). V was shortened by 6 bases and J by 4 bases, with 15 bases between the two germline ends. CDR3 sequence (DNA): TGCAGTGCGAGTTCGGACACCCTAGAGACCCAGTACTTC. This encodes CSASSDTLETQYF.

The chain has TRBV3-1 (or the pseudogene TRBV3-2) and TRBJ1-5; possibly TRBD1 for D (5 bases). CDR1 LGHDT and CDR2 YNNKEL come from the germline V gene (reference sequence). Between the trimmed V and J ends, which lost 3 bases and 3 bases, there was a span of 9 bases. The CDR3 spans 14 residues. CDR3 in amino acids: CASSQQGYNQPQHF. The CDR3, as DNA: TGTGCCAGCAGCCAGCAGGGATACAATCAGCCCCAGCATTTT.

CDR3 amino acids: CASRQIDRVNEQFF. The DNA for the CDR3 is TGCGCCAGCAGACAAATCGACAGGGTCAATGAGCAGTTCTTC. The chain has TRBV5-1 and TRBJ2-1, with 7 nucleotides matching TRBD1. The V gene's germline CDR1 is SGHRS and CDR2 YFSETQ. Losses at the gene ends were 5 bases for V and 6 bases for J; bases not matched to a gene: 8. The CDR3 extends over 14 amino acids.

The V call is TRBV29-1, the J call TRBJ1-2; perhaps TRBD1 as D (6 bases). The ends were cut back, 3 bases at V and 0 bases at J, with 14 bases in the middle. Germline CDR1 reads SQVTM; CDR2 reads ANQGSEA. The CDR3 is 15 amino acids. CDR3 residues: CSVDQGQLPNYGYTF. CDR3 in DNA: TGCAGCGTTGACCAGGGACAACTACCTAACTATGGCTACACCTTC.